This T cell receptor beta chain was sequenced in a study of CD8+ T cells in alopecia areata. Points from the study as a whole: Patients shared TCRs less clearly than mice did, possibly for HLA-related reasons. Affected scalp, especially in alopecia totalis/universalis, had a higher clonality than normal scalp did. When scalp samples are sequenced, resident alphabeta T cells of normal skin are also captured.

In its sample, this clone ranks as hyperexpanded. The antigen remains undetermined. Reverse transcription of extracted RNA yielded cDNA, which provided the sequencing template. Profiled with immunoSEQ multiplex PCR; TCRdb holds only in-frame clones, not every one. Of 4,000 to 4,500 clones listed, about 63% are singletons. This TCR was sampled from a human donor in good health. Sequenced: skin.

The CDR3 DNA sequence: TGTGCCAAATCGAAAACTAGCGACAGAGCTGGTGAGCAGTTCTTC. It yields the protein CAKSKTSDRAGEQFF. The chain uses TRBV2 and TRBJ2-1; 7 bases map to TRBD2. The germline gives CDR1 SNHLY, CDR2 FYNNEI. The CDR3 is made up of 15 amino acids. J lost 9 bases, V lost 10 bases, and 18 bases had no gene match. The variable domain in full, completed from reference TRBV2 and TRBJ2-1, reads EPEVTQTPSHQVTQMGQEVILRCVPISNHLYFYWYRQILGQKVEFLVSFYNNEISEKSEIFDDQFSVERPDGSNFTLKIRSTKLEDSAMYFCAKSKTSDRAGEQFFGPGTRLTVL.